The T cell receptor (beta chain) described here comes from a study of blood T cell repertoires in COVID-19. Turning to the study itself: Some COVID-19 samples were acute and others convalescent; all came from the United States, Italy and Spain. PBMCs, B-cell-depleted T cells, or T cells provided the cDNA or gDNA that made up the material.

CDR1 is SGHVS, CDR2 FQNEAQ, per germline. CDR3 size: 16 residues. With V trimmed by 3 bases and J by 4 bases, 8 bases remained unmatched. The sample holds one count of this clone. As processed by the authors: Using reference gene primer amplification, nucleated cell counts were estimated. The repertoire was sequenced with immunoSEQ multiplex PCR; TCRdb's copy has only in-frame clones and lacks some. Clone size and V and J calls were adopted from that table, with D and trimming inferred from the DNA. Among about 71,000 clones, roughly 82% were seen once, and the ten largest hold under 30%. The sequenced sample was peripheral blood. This sequence was found in a woman older than 75 with active or convalescent COVID-19. The chain has TRBV7-8 and TRBJ1-2; TRBD1 matches at 10 bases. The CDR3 DNA reads TGTGCCAGCAGCTTTGCCCTGACAGGGGGCTCCTATGGCTACACCTTC. Translation gives CASSFALTGGSYGYTF.